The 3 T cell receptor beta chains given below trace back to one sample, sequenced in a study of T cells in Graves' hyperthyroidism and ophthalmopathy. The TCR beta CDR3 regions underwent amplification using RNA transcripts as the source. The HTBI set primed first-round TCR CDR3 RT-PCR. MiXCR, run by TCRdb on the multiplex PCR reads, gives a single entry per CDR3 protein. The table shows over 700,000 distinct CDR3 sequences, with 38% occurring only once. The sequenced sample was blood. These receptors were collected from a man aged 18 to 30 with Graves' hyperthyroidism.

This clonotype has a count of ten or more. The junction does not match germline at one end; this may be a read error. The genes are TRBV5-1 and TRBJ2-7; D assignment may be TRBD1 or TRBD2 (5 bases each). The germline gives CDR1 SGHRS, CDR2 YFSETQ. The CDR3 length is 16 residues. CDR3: CASSLAGTGSSYEQYF. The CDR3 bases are TGTGCCAGCAGCTTGGCCGGGACGGGGAGCTCCTACGAGCAGTACTTC.

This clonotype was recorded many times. Here the CDR3 reads CASSLEYRDGNTIYF. The CDR3 DNA follows: TGTGCCAGCAGCTTAGAATACAGGGATGGAAACACCATATATTTT. The rearrangement joins TRBV11-3 to TRBJ1-3, with D possibly TRBD1 on 6 matching bases. Germline CDR1 SGHNT, CDR2 YENEEA. V was cut by 0 bases and J by 3 bases, with 9 bases left in between. CDR3 length equals 15 residues. Variable domain in full (rest from reference TRBV11-3 and TRBJ1-3): EAGVVQSPRYKIIEKKQPVAFWCNPISGHNTLYWYLQNLGQGPELLIRYENEEAVDDSQLPKDRFSAERLKGVDSTLKIQPAELGDSAVYLCASSLEYRDGNTIYFGEGSWLTVV.

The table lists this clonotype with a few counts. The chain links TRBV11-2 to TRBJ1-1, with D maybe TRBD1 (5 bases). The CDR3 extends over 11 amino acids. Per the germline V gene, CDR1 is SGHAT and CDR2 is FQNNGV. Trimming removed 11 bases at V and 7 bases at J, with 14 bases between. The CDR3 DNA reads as TGTGCCTGGAGAGCCGACAGTGAAGCTTTCTTT. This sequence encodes CAWRADSEAFF.